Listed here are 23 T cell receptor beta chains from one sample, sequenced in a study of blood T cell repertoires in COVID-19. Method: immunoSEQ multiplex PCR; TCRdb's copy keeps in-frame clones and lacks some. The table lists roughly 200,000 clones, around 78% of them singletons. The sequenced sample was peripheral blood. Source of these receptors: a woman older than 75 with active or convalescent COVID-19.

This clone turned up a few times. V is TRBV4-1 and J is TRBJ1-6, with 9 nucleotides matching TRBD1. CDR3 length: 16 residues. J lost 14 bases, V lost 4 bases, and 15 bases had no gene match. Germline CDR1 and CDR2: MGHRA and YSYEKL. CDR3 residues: CASSRLDRGVPSTLHF. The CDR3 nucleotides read TGCGCCAGCAGCCGCCTTGACAGGGGGGTCCCCTCAACCCTCCACTTT.

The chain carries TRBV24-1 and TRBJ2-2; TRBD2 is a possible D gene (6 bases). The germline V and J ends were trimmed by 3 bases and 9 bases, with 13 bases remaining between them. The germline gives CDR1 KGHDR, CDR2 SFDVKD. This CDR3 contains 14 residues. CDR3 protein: CATSDQAGRRELFF. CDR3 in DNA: TGTGCCACCAGTGATCAAGCGGGCCGAAGGGAGCTGTTTTTT.

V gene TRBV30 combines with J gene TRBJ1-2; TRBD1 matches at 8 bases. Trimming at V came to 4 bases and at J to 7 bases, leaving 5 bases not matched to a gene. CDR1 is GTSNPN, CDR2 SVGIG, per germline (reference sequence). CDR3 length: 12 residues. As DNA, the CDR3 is TGTGCCTGGACCCCAGGACAGGGTGGCTACACCTTC. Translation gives CAWTPGQGGYTF.

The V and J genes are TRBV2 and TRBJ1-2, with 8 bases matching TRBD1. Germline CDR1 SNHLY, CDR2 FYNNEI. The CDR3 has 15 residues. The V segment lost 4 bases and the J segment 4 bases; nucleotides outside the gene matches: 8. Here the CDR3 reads CASSGAGGPVYGYTF. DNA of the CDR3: TGTGCCAGCAGTGGGGCAGGGGGCCCCGTCTATGGCTACACCTTC.

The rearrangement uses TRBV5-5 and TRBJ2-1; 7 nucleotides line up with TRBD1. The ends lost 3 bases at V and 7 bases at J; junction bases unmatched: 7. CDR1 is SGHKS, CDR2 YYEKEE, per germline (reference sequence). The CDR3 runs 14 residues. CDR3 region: CASSYRGGSNEQFF. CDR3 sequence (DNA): TGTGCCAGCAGCTACAGGGGCGGATCGAATGAGCAGTTCTTC.

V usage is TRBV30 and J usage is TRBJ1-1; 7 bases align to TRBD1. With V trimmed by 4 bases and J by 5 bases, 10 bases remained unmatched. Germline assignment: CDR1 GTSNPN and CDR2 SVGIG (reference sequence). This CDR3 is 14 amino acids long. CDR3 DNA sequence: TGTGCCTGGACAGGGGGTAATGAATGGACTGAAGCTTTCTTT. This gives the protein CAWTGGNEWTEAFF.

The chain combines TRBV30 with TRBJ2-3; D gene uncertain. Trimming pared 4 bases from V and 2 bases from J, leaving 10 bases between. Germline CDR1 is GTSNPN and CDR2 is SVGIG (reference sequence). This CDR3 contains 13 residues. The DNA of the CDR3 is TGTGCCTGGACCAAAGACATCACAGATACGCAGTATTTT. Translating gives CAWTKDITDTQYF.

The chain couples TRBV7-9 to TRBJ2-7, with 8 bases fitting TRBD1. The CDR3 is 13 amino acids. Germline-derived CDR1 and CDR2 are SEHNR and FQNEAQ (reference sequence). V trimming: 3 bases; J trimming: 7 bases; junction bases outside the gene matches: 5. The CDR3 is CASSLDRASEQYF. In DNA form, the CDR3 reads TGTGCCAGCAGCTTGGACAGGGCATCGGAGCAGTACTTC.

CDR3 residues: CASSGAGEQFF. The CDR3 DNA follows: TGTGCCAGCAGTGGGGCGGGTGAGCAGTTCTTC. The chain recombines TRBV2 with TRBJ2-1; the D gene is possibly TRBD2 (5 bases). In germline, CDR1 is SNHLY, CDR2 FYNNEI. With 4 bases removed from V and 9 bases from J, the gap between germline ends came to 7 bases. The CDR3 loop spans 11 amino acids.

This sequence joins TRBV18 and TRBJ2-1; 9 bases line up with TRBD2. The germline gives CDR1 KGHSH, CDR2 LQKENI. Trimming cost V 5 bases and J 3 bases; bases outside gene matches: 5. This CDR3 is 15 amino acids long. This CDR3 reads CASSFRLADYNEQFF. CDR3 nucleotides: TGTGCCAGCTCATTTAGACTAGCGGACTACAATGAGCAGTTCTTC.

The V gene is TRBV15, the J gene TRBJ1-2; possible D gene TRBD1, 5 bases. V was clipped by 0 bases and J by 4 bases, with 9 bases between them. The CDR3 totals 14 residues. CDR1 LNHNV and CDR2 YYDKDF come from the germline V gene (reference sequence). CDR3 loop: CATSREGGGYGYTF. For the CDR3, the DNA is TGTGCCACCAGCAGAGAGGGCGGGGGCTATGGCTACACCTTC.

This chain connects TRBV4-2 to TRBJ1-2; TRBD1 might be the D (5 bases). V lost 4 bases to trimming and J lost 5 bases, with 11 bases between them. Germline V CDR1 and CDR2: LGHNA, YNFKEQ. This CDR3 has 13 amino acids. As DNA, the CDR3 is TGTGCCAGCAGCCCGGTGGGGCAGTATGGCTACACCTTC. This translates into CASSPVGQYGYTF.

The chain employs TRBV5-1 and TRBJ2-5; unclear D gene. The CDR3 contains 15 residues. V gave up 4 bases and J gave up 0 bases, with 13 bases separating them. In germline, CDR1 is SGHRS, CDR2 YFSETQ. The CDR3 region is CASSPTTGYQETQYF. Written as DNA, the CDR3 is TGCGCCAGCAGCCCCACCACCGGGTACCAAGAGACCCAGTACTTC.

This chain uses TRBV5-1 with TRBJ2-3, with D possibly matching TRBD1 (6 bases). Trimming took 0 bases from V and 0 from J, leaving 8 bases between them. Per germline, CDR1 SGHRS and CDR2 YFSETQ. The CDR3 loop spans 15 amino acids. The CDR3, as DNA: TGCGCCAGCAGCTTGGACAGGGCCAGCACAGATACGCAGTATTTT. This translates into CASSLDRASTDTQYF.

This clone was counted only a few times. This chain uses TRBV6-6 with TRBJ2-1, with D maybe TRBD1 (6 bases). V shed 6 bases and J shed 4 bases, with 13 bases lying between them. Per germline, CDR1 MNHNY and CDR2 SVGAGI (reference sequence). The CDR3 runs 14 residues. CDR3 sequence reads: CASSGQQGYNEQFF. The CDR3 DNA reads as TGTGCCAGCAGCGGACAGCAGGGTTACAATGAGCAGTTCTTC.

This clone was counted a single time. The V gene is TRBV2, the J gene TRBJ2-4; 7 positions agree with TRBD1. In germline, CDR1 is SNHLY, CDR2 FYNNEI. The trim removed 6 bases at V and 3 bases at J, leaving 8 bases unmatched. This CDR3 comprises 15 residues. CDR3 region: CASRTQGFGKNIQYF. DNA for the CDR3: TGTGCCAGCAGGACACAGGGGTTCGGCAAAAACATTCAGTACTTC. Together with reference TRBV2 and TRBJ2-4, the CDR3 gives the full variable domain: EPEVTQTPSHQVTQMGQEVILRCVPISNHLYFYWYRQILGQKVEFLVSFYNNEISEKSEIFDDQFSVERPDGSNFTLKIRSTKLEDSAMYFCASRTQGFGKNIQYFGAGTRLSVL.

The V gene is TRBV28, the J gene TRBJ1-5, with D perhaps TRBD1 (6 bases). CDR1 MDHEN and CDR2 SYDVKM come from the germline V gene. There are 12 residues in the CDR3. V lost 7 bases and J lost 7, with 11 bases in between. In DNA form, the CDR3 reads TGTGCCAGCATAGGTGGGGGCCAGCCCCAGCATTTT. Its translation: CASIGGGQPQHF.

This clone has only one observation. In nucleotides, the CDR3 is TGCGCCAGCAGCTTGGCCGGGACAGGCGTGACTGAAGCTTTCTTT. Translation: CASSLAGTGVTEAFF. V is TRBV5-1 and J is TRBJ1-1; 8 bases map to TRBD1. The trim removed 0 bases at V and 5 bases at J, leaving 6 bases unmatched. The CDR3 loop spans 15 amino acids. Germline V lookup: CDR1 SGHRS, CDR2 YFSETQ.

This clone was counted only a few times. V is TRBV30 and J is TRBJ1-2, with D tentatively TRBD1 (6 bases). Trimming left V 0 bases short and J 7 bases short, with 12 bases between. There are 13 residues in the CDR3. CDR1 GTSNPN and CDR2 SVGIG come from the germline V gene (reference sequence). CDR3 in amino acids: CAWSVSGEGGYTF. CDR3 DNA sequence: TGTGCCTGGAGTGTGTCAGGGGAGGGTGGCTACACCTTC.

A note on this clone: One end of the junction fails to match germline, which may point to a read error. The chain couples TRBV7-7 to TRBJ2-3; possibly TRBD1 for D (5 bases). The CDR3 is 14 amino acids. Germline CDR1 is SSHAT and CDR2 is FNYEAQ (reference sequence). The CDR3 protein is CASRFARRGDTQYF. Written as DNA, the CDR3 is TGTGCTAGCAGATTCGCCCGAAGGGGAGATACGCAGTATTTT.

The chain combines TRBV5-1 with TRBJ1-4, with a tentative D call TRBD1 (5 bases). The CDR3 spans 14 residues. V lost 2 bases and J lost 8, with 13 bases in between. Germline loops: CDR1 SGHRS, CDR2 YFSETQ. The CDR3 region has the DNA TGCGCCAGCAGCTTTGGCAAAAAGGGGGAAAAACTGTTTTTT. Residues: CASSFGKKGEKLFF.

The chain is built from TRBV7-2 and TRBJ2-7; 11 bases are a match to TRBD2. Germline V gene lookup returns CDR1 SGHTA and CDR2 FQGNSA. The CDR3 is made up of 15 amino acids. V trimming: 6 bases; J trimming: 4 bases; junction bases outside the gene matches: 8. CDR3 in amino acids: CASRFRLAGTYEQYF. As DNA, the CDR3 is TGTGCCAGCAGATTTCGACTAGCGGGGACGTACGAGCAGTACTTC.

DNA of the CDR3: TGTGCCAGCAGTCCTTGGACAGGGGGCCCTCAAGAGACCCAGTACTTC. Residues: CASSPWTGGPQETQYF. V gene TRBV27 combines with J gene TRBJ2-5; 11 bases are shared with TRBD1. Germline values: CDR1 MNHEY, CDR2 SMNVEV (reference sequence). CDR3 length: 16 residues. The trim removed 5 bases at V and 2 bases at J, leaving 7 bases unmatched.